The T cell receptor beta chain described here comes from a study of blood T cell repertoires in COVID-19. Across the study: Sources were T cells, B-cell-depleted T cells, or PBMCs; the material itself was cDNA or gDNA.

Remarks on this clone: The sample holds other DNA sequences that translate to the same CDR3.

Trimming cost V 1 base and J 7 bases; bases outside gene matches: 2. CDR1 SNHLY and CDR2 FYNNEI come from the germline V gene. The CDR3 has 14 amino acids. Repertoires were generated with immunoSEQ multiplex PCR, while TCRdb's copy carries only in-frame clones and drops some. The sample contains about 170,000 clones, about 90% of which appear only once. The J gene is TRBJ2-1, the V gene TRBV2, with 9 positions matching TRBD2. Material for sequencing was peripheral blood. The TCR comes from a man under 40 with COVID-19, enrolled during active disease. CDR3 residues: CASSEGLAGNEQFF. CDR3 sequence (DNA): TGTGCCAGCAGTGAAGGGCTAGCGGGGAATGAGCAGTTCTTC. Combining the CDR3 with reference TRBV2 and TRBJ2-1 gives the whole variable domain EPEVTQTPSHQVTQMGQEVILRCVPISNHLYFYWYRQILGQKVEFLVSFYNNEISEKSEIFDDQFSVERPDGSNFTLKIRSTKLEDSAMYFCASSEGLAGNEQFFGPGTRLTVL.